This TCR beta chain was identified in a study of T cell repertoires in cytomegalovirus infection. Turning to the study itself: TCR beta signatures that were public indicated CMV infection and matching HLA type.

Many counts were recorded for this clonotype. The antigen is not known. With 4 bases clipped from V and 3 bases from J, the junction kept 9 bases outside the gene matches. In germline, CDR1 is SGHKS, CDR2 YYEKEE (reference sequence). The length of the CDR3 is 16 residues. Broader study findings: HLA-C-restricted CMV clonotypes gave the most frequent clonotype in two of eight donors. Public TCR beta family frequency separated CMV-and-HLA carriers, including in an independent cohort.

MiXCR was run by TCRdb on the reads, yielding one entry per CDR3 protein. The sample holds under 600,000 distinct CDR3 sequences; about 15% are singletons and the top ten take roughly a quarter. The genes are TRBV5-5 and TRBJ2-2, with 7 bases aligning to TRBD2. The TCR originated in a human donor in good health (CMV status not recorded). Some clones in this sample may be carry-over from other donors' samples. Specimen: CD8+ T cells from PBMCs. DNA of the CDR3: TGTGCCAGCAGCCGCCCGGGAGGTTGGGACACCGGGGAGCTGTTTTTT. It translates to CASSRPGGWDTGELFF.